This T cell receptor beta chain was documented in a study of T cell repertoires in cytomegalovirus infection. In TCRdb, the reads were re-called with MiXCR into one record per CDR3 protein. The sample includes hundreds of thousands of distinct CDR3 sequences, about 33% of them seen just once. This clonotype was counted many times. Its antigen is not identified. Study observations and caveats: Ex vivo responses were dominated by HLA-C-restricted CMV-specific TCR beta clonotypes.

The clonotype was recovered from a human donor in good health (CMV status not recorded). Some clones in this sample may be carry-over from other donors' samples. The sample in question was cultured CD8+ T cells from PBMCs, obtained from culture after CMV antigen stimulation.

In DNA, the CDR3 is TGTGCCAGCAGCTTAGGGTGGCAGACCAACACCGGGGAGCTGTTTTTT. It yields the protein CASSLGWQTNTGELFF. The gene calls are TRBV7-2 and TRBJ2-2; no clear D gene. This CDR3 spans 16 amino acids. V was cut by 1 base and J by 2 bases, with 11 bases left in between. The germline CDR1 and CDR2 sequences are SGHTA and FQGNSA.